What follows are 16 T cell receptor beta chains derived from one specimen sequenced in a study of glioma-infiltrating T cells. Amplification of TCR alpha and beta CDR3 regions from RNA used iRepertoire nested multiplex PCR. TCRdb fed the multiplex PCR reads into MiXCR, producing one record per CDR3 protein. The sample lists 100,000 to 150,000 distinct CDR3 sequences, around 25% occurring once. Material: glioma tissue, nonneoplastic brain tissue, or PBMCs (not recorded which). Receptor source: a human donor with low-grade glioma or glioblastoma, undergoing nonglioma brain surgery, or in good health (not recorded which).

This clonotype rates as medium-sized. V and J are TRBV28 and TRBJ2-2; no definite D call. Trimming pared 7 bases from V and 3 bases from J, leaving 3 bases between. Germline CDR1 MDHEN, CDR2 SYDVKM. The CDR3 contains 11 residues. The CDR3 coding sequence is TGTGCCAGCACGTACACCGGGGAGCTGTTTTTT. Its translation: CASTYTGELFF.

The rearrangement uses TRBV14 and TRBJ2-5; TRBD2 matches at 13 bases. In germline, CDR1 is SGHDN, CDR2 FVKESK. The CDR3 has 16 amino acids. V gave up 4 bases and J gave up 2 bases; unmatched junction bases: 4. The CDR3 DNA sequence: TGTGCCAGCAGCCCCTGGACTAGCGGGGGACAAGAGACCCAGTACTTC. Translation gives CASSPWTSGGQETQYF.

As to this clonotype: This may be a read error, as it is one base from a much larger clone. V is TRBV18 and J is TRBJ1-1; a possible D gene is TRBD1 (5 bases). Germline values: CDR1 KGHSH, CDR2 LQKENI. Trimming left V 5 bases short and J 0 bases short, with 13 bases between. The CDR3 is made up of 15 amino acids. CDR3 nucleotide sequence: TGTGCCAGCTCATCAGAGGGACGGATGAACACTGAAGCTTTCTTT. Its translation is CASSSEGRMNTEAFF.

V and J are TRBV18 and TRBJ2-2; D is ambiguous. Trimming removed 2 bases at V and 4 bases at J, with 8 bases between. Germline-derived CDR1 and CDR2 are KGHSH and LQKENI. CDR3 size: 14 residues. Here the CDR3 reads CASSPEDFTGELFF. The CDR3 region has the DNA TGTGCCAGCTCACCAGAGGATTTCACCGGGGAGCTGTTTTTT.

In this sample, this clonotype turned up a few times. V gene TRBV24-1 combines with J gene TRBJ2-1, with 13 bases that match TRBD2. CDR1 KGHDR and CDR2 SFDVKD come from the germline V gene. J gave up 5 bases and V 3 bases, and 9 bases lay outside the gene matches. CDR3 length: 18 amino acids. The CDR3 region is CATSDPRLAGGRDNEQFF. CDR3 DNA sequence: TGTGCCACCAGTGATCCGAGACTAGCGGGGGGCCGGGACAATGAGCAGTTCTTC.

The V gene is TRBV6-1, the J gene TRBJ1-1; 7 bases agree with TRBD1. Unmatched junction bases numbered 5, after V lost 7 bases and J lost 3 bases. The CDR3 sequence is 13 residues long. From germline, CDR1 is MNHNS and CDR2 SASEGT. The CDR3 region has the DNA TGTGCCAGCAAACGACAGGGTGACACTGAAGCTTTCTTT. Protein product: CASKRQGDTEAFF.

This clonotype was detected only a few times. The CDR3 loop is CASSGFANEKLFF. The CDR3 DNA sequence: TGTGCCAGCAGCGGCTTCGCTAATGAAAAACTGTTTTTT. This rearrangement joins TRBV7-2 to TRBJ1-4; D remains ambiguous. With 5 bases removed from V and 3 bases from J, the gap between germline ends came to 7 bases. The CDR3 spans 13 residues. Germline CDR1 reads SGHTA; CDR2 reads FQGNSA.

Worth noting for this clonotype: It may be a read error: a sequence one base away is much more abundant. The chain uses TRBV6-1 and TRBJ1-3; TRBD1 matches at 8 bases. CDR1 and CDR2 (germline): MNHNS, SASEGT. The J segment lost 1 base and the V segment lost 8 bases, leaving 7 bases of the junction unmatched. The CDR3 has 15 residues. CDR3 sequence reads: CASGQGSSSGNTIYF. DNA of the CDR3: TGTGCCAGCGGACAGGGTTCTTCTTCTGGAAACACCATATATTTT.

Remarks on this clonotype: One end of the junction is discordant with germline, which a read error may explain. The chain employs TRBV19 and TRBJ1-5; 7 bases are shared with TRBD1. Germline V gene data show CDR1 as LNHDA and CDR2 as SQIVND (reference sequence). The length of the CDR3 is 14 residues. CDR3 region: CATRGDYSNQPRHF. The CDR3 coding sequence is TGTGCCACCAGGGGGGATTATAGCAATCAGCCCCGGCATTTT.

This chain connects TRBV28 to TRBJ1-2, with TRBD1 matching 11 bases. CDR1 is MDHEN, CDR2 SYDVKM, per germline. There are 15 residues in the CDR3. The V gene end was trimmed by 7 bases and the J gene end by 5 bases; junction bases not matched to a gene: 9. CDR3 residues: CASIQPGTGGYGYTF. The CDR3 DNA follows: TGTGCCAGCATCCAACCGGGGACAGGGGGATATGGCTACACCTTC.

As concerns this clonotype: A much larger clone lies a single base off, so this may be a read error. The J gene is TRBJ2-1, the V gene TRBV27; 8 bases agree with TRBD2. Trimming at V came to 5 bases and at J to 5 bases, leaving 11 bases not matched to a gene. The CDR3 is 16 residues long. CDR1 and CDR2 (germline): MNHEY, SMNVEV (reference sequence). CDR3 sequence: CASSAKTGRGDNEQFF. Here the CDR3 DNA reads TGTGCCAGCAGTGCAAAGACTGGGCGGGGGGACAATGAGCAGTTCTTC.

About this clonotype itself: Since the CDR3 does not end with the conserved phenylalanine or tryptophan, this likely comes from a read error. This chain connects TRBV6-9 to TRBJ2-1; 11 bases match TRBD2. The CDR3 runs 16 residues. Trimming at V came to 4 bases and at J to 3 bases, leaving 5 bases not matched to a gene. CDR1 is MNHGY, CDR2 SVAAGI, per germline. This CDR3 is CASSSWTSGLYNEQFL. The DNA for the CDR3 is TGTGCCAGCAGTTCCTGGACTAGCGGGCTCTACAATGAGCAGTTCCTC.

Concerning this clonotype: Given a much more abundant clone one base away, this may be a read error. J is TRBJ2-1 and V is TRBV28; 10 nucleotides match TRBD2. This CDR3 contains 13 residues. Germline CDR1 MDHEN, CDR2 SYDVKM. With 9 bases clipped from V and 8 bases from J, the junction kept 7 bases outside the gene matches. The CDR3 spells CASNLAGEDEQFF. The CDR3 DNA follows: TGTGCCAGTAATCTAGCGGGGGAGGATGAGCAGTTCTTC.

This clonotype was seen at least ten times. The CDR3 region has the DNA TGTGCCAGCAGTCTCCAGGACACAGATACGCAGTATTTT. This translates into CASSLQDTDTQYF. V gene TRBV27 combines with J gene TRBJ2-3; D gene unclear. This CDR3 spans 13 amino acids. Trimming cost V 5 bases and J 2 bases, with 8 bases left between them. Germline lookup yields CDR1 MNHEY and CDR2 SMNVEV (reference sequence).

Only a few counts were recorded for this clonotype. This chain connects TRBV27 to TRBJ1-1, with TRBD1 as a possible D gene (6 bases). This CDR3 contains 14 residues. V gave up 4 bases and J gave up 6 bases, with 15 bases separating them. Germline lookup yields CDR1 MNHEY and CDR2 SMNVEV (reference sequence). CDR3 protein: CASSWTAEYAEAFF. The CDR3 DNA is TGTGCCAGCAGTTGGACAGCAGAATACGCTGAAGCTTTCTTT.

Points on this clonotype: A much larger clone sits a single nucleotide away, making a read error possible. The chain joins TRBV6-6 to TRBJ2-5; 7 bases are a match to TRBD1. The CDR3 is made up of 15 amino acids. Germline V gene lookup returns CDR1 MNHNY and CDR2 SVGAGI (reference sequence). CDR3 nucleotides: TGTGCCGGCAGTTCTCACGACAGGGACCGCGAGACCCAGTACTTC. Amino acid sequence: CAGSSHDRDRETQYF.